This T cell receptor (beta chain) was documented in a study of blood T cell repertoires in COVID-19. Data came from immunoSEQ multiplex PCR; TCRdb stores just in-frame clones and leaves some out. The profile covers about 55,000 clones, with roughly four fifths appearing a single time and roughly 6.4% taken by the ten largest. Trimming removed 1 base at V and 4 bases at J, with 10 bases between. There are 14 residues in the CDR3. Germline CDR1 is LNHDA and CDR2 is SQIVND (reference sequence). This clone was seen only a few times. This TCR came from a human donor in a cohort sampled during active or convalescent COVID-19. The sequenced sample was peripheral blood. V usage is TRBV19 and J usage is TRBJ1-1; D ambiguous. The CDR3 nucleotides read TGTGCCAGTAGTATAGCTGGATCTAGCACTGAAGCTTTCTTT. It specifies CASSIAGSSTEAFF.